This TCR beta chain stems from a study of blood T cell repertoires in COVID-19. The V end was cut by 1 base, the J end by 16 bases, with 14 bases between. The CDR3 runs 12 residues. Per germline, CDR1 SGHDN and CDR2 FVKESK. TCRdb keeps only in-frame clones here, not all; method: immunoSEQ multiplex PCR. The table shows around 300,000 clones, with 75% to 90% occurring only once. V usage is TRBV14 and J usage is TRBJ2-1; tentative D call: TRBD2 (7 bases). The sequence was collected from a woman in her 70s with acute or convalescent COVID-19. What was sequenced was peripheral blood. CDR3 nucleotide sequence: TGTGCCAGCAGCCAAGGGGGGGGGCGACCTTTCTTC. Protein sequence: CASSQGGGRPFF.